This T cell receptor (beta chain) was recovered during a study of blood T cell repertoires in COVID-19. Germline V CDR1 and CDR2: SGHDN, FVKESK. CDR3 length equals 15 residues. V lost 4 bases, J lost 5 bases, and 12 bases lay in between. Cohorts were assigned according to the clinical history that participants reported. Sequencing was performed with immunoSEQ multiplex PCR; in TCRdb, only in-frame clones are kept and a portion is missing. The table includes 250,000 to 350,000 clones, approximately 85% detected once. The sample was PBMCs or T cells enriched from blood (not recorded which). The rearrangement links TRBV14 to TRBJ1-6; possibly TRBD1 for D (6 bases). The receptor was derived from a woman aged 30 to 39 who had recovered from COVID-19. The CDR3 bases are TGTGCCAGCAGCCGGACAGAACTTAATAATTCACCCCTCCACTTT. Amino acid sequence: CASSRTELNNSPLHF. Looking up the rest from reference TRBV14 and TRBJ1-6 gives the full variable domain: EAGVTQFPSHSVIEKGQTVTLRCDPISGHDNLYWYRRVMGKEIKFLLHFVKESKQDESGMPNNRFLAERTGGTYSTLKVQPAELEDSGVYFCASSRTELNNSPLHFGNGTRLTVT.